This T cell receptor beta chain was profiled in a study of control samples from healthy donors and cancer patients (dated by TCRdb to 2020 to 2021). Library preparation employed the immunoSEQ multiplex PCR assay. The table comes from immuneACCESS by way of TCRdb, which keeps in-frame sequences with V and J called. Part of the clones is missing from these tables; in studies checked, under half for an unresolved V gene and the rest for unknown reasons. Here the sample has approximately 37,000 clones; more than 70% occur a single time. Of the sample, approximately 21% is held by the ten largest clones. V loses 6 bases, J loses 8 bases, and the germline ends lie 16 bases apart. The germline V gene specifies MNHEY as CDR1 and SVGAGI as CDR2. The CDR3 runs 13 amino acids, cysteine and phenylalanine included. Only CDR3 DNA remains: 39 bases, in frame from the first base. Turning to this clone: The antigen this receptor binds is unknown. Base qualities are not at hand, and no much larger clone is one base apart.

The V and J segments used are TRBV6-5 and TRBJ1-2; a confident D gene designation cannot be given. Material for sequencing was PBMCs. This sequence originates from a woman aged 60 to 75 with lung cancer. The CDR3 protein sequence reads: CASRPSAGGGYTF. The base sequence is TGTGCCAGCAGGCCGAGTGCGGGTGGAGGCTACACCTTC.